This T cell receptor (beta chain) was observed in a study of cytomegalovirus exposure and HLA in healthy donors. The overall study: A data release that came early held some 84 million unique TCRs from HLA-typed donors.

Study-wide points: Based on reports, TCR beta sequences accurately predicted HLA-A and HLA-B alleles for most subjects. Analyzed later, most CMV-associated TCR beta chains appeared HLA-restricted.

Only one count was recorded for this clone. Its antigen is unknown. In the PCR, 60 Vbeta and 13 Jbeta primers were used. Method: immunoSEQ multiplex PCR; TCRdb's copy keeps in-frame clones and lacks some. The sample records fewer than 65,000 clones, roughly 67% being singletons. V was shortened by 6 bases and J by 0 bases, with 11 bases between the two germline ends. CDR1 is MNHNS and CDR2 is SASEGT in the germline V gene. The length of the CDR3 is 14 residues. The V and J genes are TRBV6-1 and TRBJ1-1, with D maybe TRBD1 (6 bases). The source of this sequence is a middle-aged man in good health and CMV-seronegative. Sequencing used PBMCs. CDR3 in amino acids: CASRRTDLNTEAFF. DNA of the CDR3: TGTGCCAGCAGACGGACAGACTTGAACACTGAAGCTTTCTTT.